A selection of T cell receptor beta chains follows, all from one sample in a study of shared clonotypes between healthy human individuals. Clones were read by immunoSEQ multiplex PCR, and TCRdb kept only the in-frame ones, dropping some. This sample carries hundreds of thousands of clones, around 96% of them seen once, and the ten largest clones take 0.06%. Sequenced input: naive CD4+ T cells sorted from blood. These receptors all come from a woman in her twenties or thirties in good health. The CDR3 runs from the conserved cysteine through the conserved F or W. The order of the fields is CDR3 length, V gene, J gene, clone size, D gene, CDR3 protein, CDR3 DNA. A D gene is named only where the DNA matches it firmly. Size values are once, few and many counts, or a class for expanded clones, and some rows have none.

>14|TRBV11-2|TRBJ2-6|NA|TRBD1
CASRTGAGANVLTF
TGTGCCAGCAGGACAGGGGCCGGGGCCAACGTCCTGACTTTC
>17|TRBV5-8|TRBJ2-4|NA|NA
CASSSDVRVLAKNIQYF
TGTGCCAGCAGTTCGGATGTCAGAGTCCTAGCCAAAAACATTCAGTACTTC
>15|TRBV14|TRBJ2-1|once|NA
CASSQRRSIYNEQFF
TGTGCCAGCAGCCAGCGTAGAAGTATCTACAATGAGCAGTTCTTC
>13|TRBV6-1|TRBJ2-7|NA|TRBD1
CASLRDSLTEQYF
TGTGCCAGCCTCCGGGACAGCCTTACCGAGCAGTACTTC
>14|TRBV18|TRBJ1-6|NA|NA
CASSPPQGSSPLHF
TGTGCCAGCTCACCCCCACAGGGTTCTTCACCCCTCCACTTT
>13|TRBV2|TRBJ2-1|NA|NA
CASSRGPLVEQFF
TGTGCCAGCAGTCGGGGGCCCCTCGTCGAGCAGTTCTTC
>10|TRBV6-8|TRBJ1-5|few|NA
CLGSNQPQHF
TGTCTGGGGAGCAATCAGCCCCAGCATTTT
>13|TRBV5-1|TRBJ2-2|NA|NA
CASSSTDNGELFF
TGCGCCAGCAGCTCGACAGATAACGGGGAGCTGTTTTTT
>15|TRBV6-1|TRBJ2-5|NA|TRBD1
CASSEWDRGRETQYF
TGTGCCAGCAGTGAATGGGACAGGGGGCGGGAGACCCAGTACTTC
>13|TRBV19|TRBJ2-5|NA|NA
CASSPGRQETQYF
TGTGCCAGTAGCCCGGGGCGGCAAGAGACCCAGTACTTC
>13|TRBV7-8|TRBJ2-1|NA|NA
CASSLRTASQQFF
TGTGCCAGCAGCTTAAGGACGGCCTCCCAGCAGTTCTTC
>16|TRBV10-1|TRBJ2-2|NA|TRBD2
CASSESGTSYTGELFF
TGCGCCAGCAGTGAGTCCGGGACTAGTTACACCGGGGAGCTGTTTTTT
>13|TRBV6-1|TRBJ1-1|NA|NA
CASRARAGTEAFF
TGTGCCAGCAGGGCAAGGGCGGGCACTGAAGCTTTCTTT
>16|TRBV7-2|TRBJ2-7|NA|NA
CASSRSRTGSSYEQYF
TGTGCCAGCAGCCGTTCTCGCACAGGGAGCTCCTACGAGCAGTACTTC
>13|TRBV10-3|TRBJ1-1|NA|NA
CAISRDKNTEAFF
TGTGCCATCAGCCGGGACAAGAACACTGAAGCTTTCTTT
>12|TRBV6-6|TRBJ2-1|NA|NA
CASKIEGDEQFF
TGTGCCAGCAAAATCGAGGGGGATGAGCAGTTCTTC
>13|TRBV28|TRBJ1-2|once|TRBD1
CASSRVTGQGYTF
TGTGCCAGCAGCCGTGTGACAGGGCAAGGCTACACCTTC
>15|TRBV7-9|TRBJ2-5|NA|TRBD2
CASSLGGRGLETQYF
TGTGCCAGCAGCTTAGGGGGGAGGGGTTTGGAGACCCAGTACTTC
>15|TRBV7-9|TRBJ1-1|NA|TRBD1
CASSLSSGQGTEAFF
TGTGCCAGCAGCTTATCATCGGGACAGGGGACTGAAGCTTTCTTT
>17|TRBV7-9|TRBJ2-7|NA|NA
CASSSLGGSPRSYEQYF
TGTGCCAGCAGCTCCCTCGGGGGCAGCCCGCGCTCCTACGAGCAGTACTTC
>12|TRBV6-6|TRBJ2-7|NA|NA
CASSTTTYEQYF
TGTGCCAGCAGTACTACTACCTACGAGCAGTACTTC
>17|TRBV4-1|TRBJ2-2|NA|TRBD2
CASSLGLAGINTGELFF
TGCGCCAGCAGCCTTGGACTAGCGGGTATCAACACCGGGGAGCTGTTTTTT
>13|TRBV4-1|TRBJ1-5|NA|NA
CASSLLTGQPQHF
TGCGCCAGCAGCCTACTCACAGGACAGCCCCAGCATTTT
>12|TRBV5-4|TRBJ2-5|NA|NA
CASSSYQETQYF
TGTGCCAGCAGCTCATACCAAGAGACCCAGTACTTC
>16|TRBV5-1|TRBJ2-7|once|NA
CASSNGGISVLYEQYF
TGCGCCAGCAGCAACGGCGGGATCTCCGTACTCTACGAGCAGTACTTC
>15|TRBV18|TRBJ1-6|once|TRBD1
CASSPSGQVNSPLHF
TGTGCCAGCTCACCATCGGGACAGGTGAATTCACCCCTCCACTTT
>12|TRBV7-9|TRBJ2-5|NA|NA
CASSRQGLTQYF
TGTGCCAGCAGCCGTCAGGGTTTAACCCAGTACTTC
>14|TRBV6-1|TRBJ2-3|NA|NA
CASSEAGSTDTQYF
TGTGCCAGCAGTGAAGCGGGTTCGACAGATACGCAGTATTTT
>15|TRBV6-5|TRBJ1-3|NA|TRBD1
CASSYDRGSGNTIYF
TGTGCCAGCAGTTACGACAGGGGGAGTGGAAACACCATATATTTT
>14|TRBV5-1|TRBJ2-7|NA|NA
CASSLGGESYEQYF
TGCGCCAGCAGCTTGGGAGGCGAGTCCTACGAGCAGTACTTC
>18|TRBV27|TRBJ2-7|NA|TRBD2
CASSRRPVRLAGGHEQYF
TGTGCCAGCAGTAGACGGCCGGTAAGACTAGCGGGAGGCCACGAGCAGTACTTC